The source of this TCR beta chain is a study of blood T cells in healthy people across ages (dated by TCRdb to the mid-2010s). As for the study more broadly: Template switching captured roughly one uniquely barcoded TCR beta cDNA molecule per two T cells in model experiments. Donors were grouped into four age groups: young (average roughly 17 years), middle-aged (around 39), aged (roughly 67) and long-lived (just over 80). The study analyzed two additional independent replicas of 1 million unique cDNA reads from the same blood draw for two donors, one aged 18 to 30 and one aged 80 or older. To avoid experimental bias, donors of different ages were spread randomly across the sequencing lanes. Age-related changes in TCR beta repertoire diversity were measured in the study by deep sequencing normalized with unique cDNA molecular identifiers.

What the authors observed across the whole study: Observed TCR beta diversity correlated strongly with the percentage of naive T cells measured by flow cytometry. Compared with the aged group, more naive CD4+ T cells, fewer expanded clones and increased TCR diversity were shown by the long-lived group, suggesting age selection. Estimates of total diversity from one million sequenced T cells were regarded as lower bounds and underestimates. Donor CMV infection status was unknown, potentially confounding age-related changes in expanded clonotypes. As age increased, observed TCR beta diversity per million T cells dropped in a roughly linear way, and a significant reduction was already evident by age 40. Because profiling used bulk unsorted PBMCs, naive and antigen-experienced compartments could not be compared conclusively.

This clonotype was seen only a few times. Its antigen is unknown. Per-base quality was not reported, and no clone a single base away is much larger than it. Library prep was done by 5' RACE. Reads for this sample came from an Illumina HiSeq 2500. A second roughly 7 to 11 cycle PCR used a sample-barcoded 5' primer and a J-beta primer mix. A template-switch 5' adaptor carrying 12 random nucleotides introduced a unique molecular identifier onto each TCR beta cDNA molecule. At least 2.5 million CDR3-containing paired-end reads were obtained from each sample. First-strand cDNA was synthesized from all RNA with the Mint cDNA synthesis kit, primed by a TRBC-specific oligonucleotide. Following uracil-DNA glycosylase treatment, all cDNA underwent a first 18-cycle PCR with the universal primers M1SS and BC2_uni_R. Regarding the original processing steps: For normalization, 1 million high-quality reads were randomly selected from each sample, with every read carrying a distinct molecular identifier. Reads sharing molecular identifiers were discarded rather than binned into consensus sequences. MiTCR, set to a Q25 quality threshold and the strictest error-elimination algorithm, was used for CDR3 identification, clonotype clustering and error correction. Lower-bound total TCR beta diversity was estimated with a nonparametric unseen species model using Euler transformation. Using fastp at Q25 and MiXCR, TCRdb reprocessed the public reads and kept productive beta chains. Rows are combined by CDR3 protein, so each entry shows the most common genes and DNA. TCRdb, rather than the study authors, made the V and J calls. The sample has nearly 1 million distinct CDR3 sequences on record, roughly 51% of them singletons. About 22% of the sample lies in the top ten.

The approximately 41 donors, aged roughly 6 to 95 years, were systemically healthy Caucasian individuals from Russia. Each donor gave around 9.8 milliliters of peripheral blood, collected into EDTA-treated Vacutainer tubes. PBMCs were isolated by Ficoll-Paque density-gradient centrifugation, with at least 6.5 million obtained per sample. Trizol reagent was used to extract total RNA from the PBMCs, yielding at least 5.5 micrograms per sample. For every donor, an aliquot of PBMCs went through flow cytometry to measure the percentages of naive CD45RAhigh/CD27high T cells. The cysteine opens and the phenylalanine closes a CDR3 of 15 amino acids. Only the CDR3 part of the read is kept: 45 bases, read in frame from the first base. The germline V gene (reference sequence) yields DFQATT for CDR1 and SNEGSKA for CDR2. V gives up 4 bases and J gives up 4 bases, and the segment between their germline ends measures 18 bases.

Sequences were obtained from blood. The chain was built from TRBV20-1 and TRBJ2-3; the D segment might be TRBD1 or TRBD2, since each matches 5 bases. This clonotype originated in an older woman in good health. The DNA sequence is TGCAGTGCTAACTGGGACCTAGAGGTTTCAGATACGCAGTATTTT. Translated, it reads CSANWDLEVSDTQYF.